This is a list of T cell receptor beta chains from one sample in a study of blood T cell repertoires in COVID-19. The repertoire was sequenced with immunoSEQ multiplex PCR; TCRdb's copy has only in-frame clones and lacks some. In the table there are tens of thousands of clones, over 65% of which are singletons. Specimen: peripheral blood. These receptors were obtained from an older man with acute or convalescent COVID-19. Both conserved end residues are part of each CDR3. The order of the fields is CDR3 length, J gene, V gene, D gene, clone size, CDR3 DNA, CDR3 protein. The D gene is left open where the match is weak. The size of a clone is reported for some rows only, either as once, few or many, or as a class for expanded clones.

>16|TRBJ2-3|TRBV4-1|TRBD1|once
TGCGCCAGCAGCCATCCGACAGGGATGGTCACAGATACGCAGTATTTT
CASSHPTGMVTDTQYF
>15|TRBJ1-4|TRBV9|-|-
TGTGCCAGCAGCGTAGCCGGGGGGGTTAATGAAAAACTGTTTTTT
CASSVAGGVNEKLFF
>14|TRBJ2-5|TRBV28|-|-
TGTGCCAGCAGTTTGAGAGGGCGGGGAGAGACCCAGTACTTC
CASSLRGRGETQYF
>15|TRBJ1-2|TRBV6-2/TRBV6-3|TRBD1|once
TGTGCCAGCAGTTCCCCAGGGGGCAACGGCTATGGCTACACCTTC
CASSSPGGNGYGYTF
>12|TRBJ1-2|TRBV6-5|-|-
TGTGCCAGTCAAACTGGTTTAAGTGGCTACACCTTC
CASQTGLSGYTF
>15|TRBJ1-5|TRBV19|-|-
TGTGCCAGTAGTATTCGGGGGATGAGCAATCAGCCCCAGCATTTT
CASSIRGMSNQPQHF
>13|TRBJ2-2|TRBV6-2/TRBV6-3|TRBD1|-
TGTGCCAGCAGTTTTACAGGGGCCCAGGAGCTGTTTTTT
CASSFTGAQELFF
>11|TRBJ2-5|TRBV29-1|-|medium-sized
TGCAGCGTGGCCCAACAAGAGACCCAGTACTTC
CSVAQQETQYF
>15|TRBJ2-3|TRBV19|TRBD2|-
TGTGCCAGTAGTATGTCGGGGGGACGCACAGATACGCAGTATTTT
CASSMSGGRTDTQYF
>12|TRBJ2-3|TRBV19|-|-
TGTGCCAGTAGTATAGTTACGGGTACGCAGTATTTT
CASSIVTGTQYF
>15|TRBJ1-1|TRBV20-1|-|few
TGCAGTGCCAGTCATGGGGCTCGAGGGAACACTGAAGCTTTCTTT
CSASHGARGNTEAFF
>15|TRBJ1-5|TRBV5-1|-|-
TGCGCCAGCAGCTTCGAGGGTCCGGGGAATCAGCCCCAGCATTTT
CASSFEGPGNQPQHF
>15|TRBJ2-1|TRBV6-1|TRBD2|-
TGTGCCAGCAGTGAACAGCGGGGGCCCTACAATGAGCAGTTCTTC
CASSEQRGPYNEQFF
>15|TRBJ2-7|TRBV5-4|TRBD1|-
TGTGCCAGCAGCTTGGCCGGAGGGACAGGCTACGAGCAGTACTTC
CASSLAGGTGYEQYF
>17|TRBJ1-5|TRBV28|-|-
TGTGCCAGCAGTTTATGGGGAGGGGGTAGGAGCAATCAGCCCCAGCATTTT
CASSLWGGGRSNQPQHF
>14|TRBJ1-1|TRBV6-6|-|-
TGTGCCAGCAGTTACGGCGACAGGAACACTGAAGCTTTCTTT
CASSYGDRNTEAFF
>16|TRBJ2-5|TRBV6-5|TRBD2|-
TGTGCCAGCAGTTTTGGACTAGCGGGACCCCAAGAGACCCAGTACTTC
CASSFGLAGPQETQYF
>14|TRBJ2-7|TRBV27|TRBD2|-
TGTGCCAGCAGTTCTAGCGGGTCTTCCTACGAGCAGTACTTC
CASSSSGSSYEQYF
>15|TRBJ2-5|TRBV30|TRBD1|-
TGTGCCTGGAGTAGGAACAGGGGCTTGGCAGAGACCCAGTACTTC
CAWSRNRGLAETQYF
>15|TRBJ1-5|TRBV30|TRBD1|-
TGTGCCTGGAGTAAAGGACAGGGGAACAATCAGCCCCAGCATTTT
CAWSKGQGNNQPQHF
>18|TRBJ2-1|TRBV14|TRBD2|-
TGTGCCAGCAGCCAAGAATGGAGTAGCGGGAGTGAGTACAATGAGCAGTTCTTC
CASSQEWSSGSEYNEQFF
>16|TRBJ1-5|TRBV19|-|few
TGTGCCAGTAGTATAGAGGTTTCGGGATCGGGACAGCCCCAGCATTTT
CASSIEVSGSGQPQHF
>15|TRBJ2-3|TRBV5-6|-|-
TGTGCCAGCAGCTTTTCGGGGGAGGGCACAGATACGCAGTATTTT
CASSFSGEGTDTQYF
>15|TRBJ1-4|TRBV4-3|TRBD1|few
TGCGCCAGCAGCCAACAGGACAGGGGGCTTGAAAAACTGTTTTTT
CASSQQDRGLEKLFF
>14|TRBJ2-7|TRBV28|-|-
TGTGCCAGCAGTATTCGCCGAGGTGTCTACGAGCAGTACTTC
CASSIRRGVYEQYF
>13|TRBJ1-2|TRBV14|-|-
TGTGCCAGCAGCGACAGCGGGTTCTATGGCTACACCTTC
CASSDSGFYGYTF
>16|TRBJ2-3|TRBV9|TRBD1|-
TGTGCCAGCAGCATCCGGACAGGGGAGGGCACAGATACGCAGTATTTT
CASSIRTGEGTDTQYF
>15|TRBJ1-5|TRBV19|-|-
TGTGCCAGTATCCCCGACCCCCGGGGCAATCAGCCCCAGCATTTT
CASIPDPRGNQPQHF
>15|TRBJ1-1|TRBV5-6|TRBD1|-
TGTGCCAGCAGTTCAACCACCCGGGACAGGGGTAGTGCTTTCTTT
CASSSTTRDRGSAFF
>15|TRBJ2-1|TRBV27|TRBD1|-
TGTGCCAGCAGTTTACGGGACAGGGTCTACAATGAGCAGTTCTTC
CASSLRDRVYNEQFF
>9|TRBJ1-2|TRBV11-2|-|few
TGTGCCAGTCAGTATGGCTACACCTTC
CASQYGYTF
>16|TRBJ1-5|TRBV19|TRBD1|few
TGTGCCAGTAGTGACCCCAGACAGGGTCGTCATCAGCCCCAGCATTTT
CASSDPRQGRHQPQHF
>15|TRBJ1-4|TRBV9|-|-
TGTGCCAGCAGCGTAGGCGCTGCAACTAATGAAAAACTGTTTTTT
CASSVGAATNEKLFF
>16|TRBJ2-2|TRBV5-4|-|-
TGTGCCAGCAGCTTACGAGGACAGCCAAACACCGGGGAGCTGTTTTTT
CASSLRGQPNTGELFF
>13|TRBJ2-1|TRBV5-1|-|few
TGCGCCAGCAGACCGGGGGACGTTGGTGAGCAGTTCTTC
CASRPGDVGEQFF
>15|TRBJ1-6|TRBV2|TRBD1|-
TGTGCCTCAGCCGAAGACAGGGTGTCAGTTTCACCCCTCCACTTT
CASAEDRVSVSPLHF
>11|TRBJ1-2|TRBV7-9|-|few
TGTGCCAGCAGCTTATTAGTCGGCTACACCTTC
CASSLLVGYTF
>15|TRBJ2-3|TRBV19|TRBD2|-
TGTGCCAGTAGTACCCCAGCGGGAGATTTTGATACGCAGTATTTT
CASSTPAGDFDTQYF
>16|TRBJ1-5|TRBV24-1|TRBD1|-
TGTGCCACCAGTGATTCCCGGGACAGATATAATCAGCCCCAGCATTTT
CATSDSRDRYNQPQHF
>11|TRBJ2-7|TRBV30|-|once
TGTGCCTGGAGCCGGGGCTACGAGCAGTACTTC
CAWSRGYEQYF
>13|TRBJ1-1|TRBV11-2|TRBD1|once
TGTGCCAGCAGCTTGACAGGGAGGACTGAAGCTTTCTTT
CASSLTGRTEAFF
>16|TRBJ2-5|TRBV18|-|few
TGTGCCAGCTCACCTGGGGCGGGGGCCTCTGGAGTGACCCAGTACTTC
CASSPGAGASGVTQYF
>15|TRBJ1-6|TRBV30|TRBD1|-
TGTGCCTGGAGTCCCGACGGGACAGGGGGGACACCCCTCCACTTT
CAWSPDGTGGTPLHF